A selection of T cell receptor beta chains follows, all from one sample in a study of blood T cell repertoires in COVID-19. The repertoire was sequenced with immunoSEQ multiplex PCR; TCRdb's copy has only in-frame clones and lacks some. The table lists around 300,000 clones, just over 85% of them singletons. The sequencing sample was made of peripheral blood. The receptors come from a woman aged 30 to 39 with active or convalescent COVID-19. CDR3s include the opening cysteine and the closing phenylalanine or tryptophan. Fields, in order: V gene, clone size, CDR3 length, J gene, D gene, CDR3 protein, CDR3 DNA. D genes are given only for firm matches. A clone size is listed for some rows: how often the clone was seen (once, few, many), or a class if it is expanded.

V: TRBV7-2; size: NA; length: 15; J: TRBJ1-2; D: TRBD1; CDR3: CASSLADRAVDGYTF; DNA: TGTGCCAGCAGCTTAGCGGACAGGGCGGTGGATGGCTACACCTTC
V: TRBV7-9; size: NA; length: 13; J: TRBJ1-4; D: NA; CDR3: CASTLKQNEKLFF; DNA: TGTGCCAGCACCCTCAAGCAAAATGAAAAACTGTTTTTT
V: TRBV4-3; size: few; length: 17; J: TRBJ1-3; D: NA; CDR3: CASSQDARTVSGNTIYF; DNA: TGCGCCAGCAGCCAAGATGCTCGGACAGTCTCTGGAAACACCATATATTTT
V: TRBV30; size: NA; length: 14; J: TRBJ1-5; D: TRBD1; CDR3: CAWSVGQVRQPQHF; DNA: TGTGCCTGGAGTGTAGGACAGGTCAGGCAGCCCCAGCATTTT
V: TRBV5-1; size: NA; length: 15; J: TRBJ1-1; D: TRBD1; CDR3: CASSTTGGASTEAFF; DNA: TGCGCCAGCAGCACGACAGGGGGCGCGTCCACTGAAGCTTTCTTT
V: TRBV5-1; size: NA; length: 15; J: TRBJ1-5; D: NA; CDR3: CASSFPPYSNQPQHF; DNA: TGCGCCAGCAGCTTTCCCCCGTATAGCAATCAGCCCCAGCATTTT
V: TRBV27; size: NA; length: 14; J: TRBJ2-5; D: NA; CDR3: CASSLSSPRETQYF; DNA: TGTGCCAGCAGTTTATCGTCCCCCCGGGAGACCCAGTACTTC
V: TRBV27; size: NA; length: 13; J: TRBJ1-1; D: NA; CDR3: CASSLTGFAEAFF; DNA: TGTGCCAGCAGTTTAACCGGGTTCGCTGAAGCTTTCTTT
V: TRBV28; size: NA; length: 16; J: TRBJ1-3; D: NA; CDR3: CASLTQGYGSGNTIYF; DNA: TGTGCCAGCCTAACTCAGGGATATGGCTCTGGAAACACCATATATTTT
V: TRBV6-4; size: once; length: 12; J: TRBJ2-1; D: NA; CDR3: CASSSSRNEQFF; DNA: TGTGCCAGCAGCTCTAGCCGCAATGAGCAGTTCTTC
V: TRBV28; size: NA; length: 15; J: TRBJ1-4; D: NA; CDR3: CASSLWALQGWELFF; DNA: TGTGCCAGCAGTTTATGGGCCTTACAGGGATGGGAACTGTTTTTT
V: TRBV28; size: NA; length: 15; J: TRBJ1-4; D: TRBD1; CDR3: CASSRPGQGVEKLFF; DNA: TGTGCCAGCAGTCGTCCGGGACAGGGAGTTGAAAAACTGTTTTTT
V: TRBV6-5; size: NA; length: 15; J: TRBJ1-2; D: NA; CDR3: CASRLSGRSDGGYTF; DNA: TGTGCCAGCAGACTTTCAGGGAGGAGTGATGGAGGCTACACCTTC
V: TRBV28; size: once; length: 16; J: TRBJ2-3; D: NA; CDR3: CASSSPGGGFLDTQYF; DNA: TGTGCCAGCAGTTCCCCCGGCGGGGGCTTCCTGGATACGCAGTATTTT
V: TRBV30; size: NA; length: 13; J: TRBJ2-7; D: NA; CDR3: CAWNTGLSYEQYF; DNA: TGTGCCTGGAATACAGGATTATCCTACGAGCAGTACTTC
V: TRBV21-1; size: NA; length: 15; J: TRBJ2-5; D: NA; CDR3: CASSKWRRSAETQYF; DNA: TGTGCCAGCAGCAAATGGCGCAGGTCGGCGGAGACCCAGTACTTC
V: TRBV9; size: NA; length: 15; J: TRBJ1-1; D: NA; CDR3: CASSPTVTMNTEAFF; DNA: TGTGCCAGCAGCCCGACAGTGACCATGAACACTGAAGCTTTCTTT
V: TRBV30; size: NA; length: 12; J: TRBJ2-1; D: NA; CDR3: CAWGSSYNEQFF; DNA: TGTGCCTGGGGCAGCTCCTACAATGAGCAGTTCTTC
V: TRBV12-3/TRBV12-4; size: NA; length: 12; J: TRBJ2-6; D: NA; CDR3: CAGGSGANVLTF; DNA: TGTGCCGGGGGGTCTGGGGCCAACGTCCTGACTTTC
V: TRBV30; size: NA; length: 14; J: TRBJ1-1; D: TRBD1; CDR3: CALDRGVVITEAFF; DNA: TGTGCCTTGGACAGGGGAGTGGTAATCACTGAAGCTTTCTTT
V: TRBV3-1/TRBV3-2; size: NA; length: 15; J: TRBJ1-6; D: TRBD1; CDR3: CASSQGDRDNSPLHF; DNA: TGTGCCAGCAGCCAAGGGGACAGGGATAATTCACCCCTCCACTTT
V: TRBV18; size: NA; length: 14; J: TRBJ1-1; D: TRBD1; CDR3: CASSQKTGEFEAFF; DNA: TGTGCCAGCTCGCAAAAGACAGGGGAATTCGAAGCTTTCTTT
V: TRBV5-1; size: NA; length: 15; J: TRBJ2-2; D: TRBD1; CDR3: CASSRGDRNTGELFF; DNA: TGCGCCAGCAGCCGTGGGGACAGGAACACCGGGGAGCTGTTTTTT